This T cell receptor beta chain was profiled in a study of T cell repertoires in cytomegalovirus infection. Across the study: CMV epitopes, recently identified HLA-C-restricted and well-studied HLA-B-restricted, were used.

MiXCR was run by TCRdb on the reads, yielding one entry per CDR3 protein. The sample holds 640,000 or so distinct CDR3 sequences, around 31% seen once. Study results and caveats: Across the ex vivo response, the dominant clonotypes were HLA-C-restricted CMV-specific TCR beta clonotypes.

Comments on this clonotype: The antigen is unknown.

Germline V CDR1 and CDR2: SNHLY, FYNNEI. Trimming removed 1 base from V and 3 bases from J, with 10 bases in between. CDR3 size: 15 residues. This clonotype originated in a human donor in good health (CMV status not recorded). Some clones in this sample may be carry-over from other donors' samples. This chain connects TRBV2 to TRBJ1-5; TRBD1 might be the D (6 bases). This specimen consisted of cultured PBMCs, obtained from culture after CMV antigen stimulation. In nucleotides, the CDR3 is TGTGCCAGCAGTGAAGACAGGGTATACAATCAGCCCCAGCATTTT. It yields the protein CASSEDRVYNQPQHF.